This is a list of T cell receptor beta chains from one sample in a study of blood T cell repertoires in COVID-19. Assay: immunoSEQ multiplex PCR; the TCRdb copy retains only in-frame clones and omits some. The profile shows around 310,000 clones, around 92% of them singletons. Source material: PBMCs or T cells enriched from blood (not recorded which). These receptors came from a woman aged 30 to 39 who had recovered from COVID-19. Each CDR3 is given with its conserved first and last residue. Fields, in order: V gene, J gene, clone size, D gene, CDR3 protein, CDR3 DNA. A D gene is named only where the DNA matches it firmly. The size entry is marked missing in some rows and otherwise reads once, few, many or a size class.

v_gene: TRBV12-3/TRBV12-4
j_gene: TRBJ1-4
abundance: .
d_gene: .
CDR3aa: CASSSDGQLKLFF
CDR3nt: TGTGCCAGCAGTTCCGATGGACAGCTAAAACTGTTTTTT

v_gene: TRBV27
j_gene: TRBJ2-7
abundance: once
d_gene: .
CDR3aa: CASSLSTGYEQYF
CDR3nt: TGTGCCAGCAGTTTATCGACAGGCTACGAGCAGTACTTC

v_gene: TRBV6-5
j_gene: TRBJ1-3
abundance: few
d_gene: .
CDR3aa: CASSYSNRVSNTIYF
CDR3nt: TGTGCCAGCAGTTACTCTAATCGGGTGTCAAACACCATATATTTT

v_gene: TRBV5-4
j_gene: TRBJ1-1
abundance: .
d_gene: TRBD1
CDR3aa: CASSLPTGRRTEAFF
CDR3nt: TGTGCCAGCAGCTTACCGACAGGGCGAAGGACTGAAGCTTTCTTT

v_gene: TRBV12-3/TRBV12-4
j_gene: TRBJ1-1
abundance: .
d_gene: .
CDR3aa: CASSKQGNTEAFF
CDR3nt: TGTGCCAGCAGCAAACAGGGGAACACTGAAGCTTTCTTT

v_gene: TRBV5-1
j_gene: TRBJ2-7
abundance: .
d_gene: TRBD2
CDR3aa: CASSLSGSAHEQYF
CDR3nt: TGCGCCAGCAGCTTGAGCGGGAGTGCCCACGAGCAGTACTTC

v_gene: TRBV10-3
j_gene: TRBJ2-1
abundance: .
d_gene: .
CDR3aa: CAISESITDTYNEQFF
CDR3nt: TGTGCCATCAGTGAGTCGATAACAGATACCTACAATGAGCAGTTCTTC

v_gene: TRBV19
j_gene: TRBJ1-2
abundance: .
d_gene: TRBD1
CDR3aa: CASSIPDRGQGYTF
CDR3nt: TGTGCCAGTAGTATCCCGGACAGGGGGCAAGGCTACACCTTC

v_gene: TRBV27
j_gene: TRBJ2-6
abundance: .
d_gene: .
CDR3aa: CASSLFRVSGANVLTF
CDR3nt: TGTGCCAGCAGTTTGTTCCGGGTTTCTGGGGCCAACGTCCTGACTTTC

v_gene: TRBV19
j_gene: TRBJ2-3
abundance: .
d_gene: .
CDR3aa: CASGSARRGTDTQYF
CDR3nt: TGTGCCAGTGGATCTGCTAGGCGCGGCACAGATACGCAGTATTTT

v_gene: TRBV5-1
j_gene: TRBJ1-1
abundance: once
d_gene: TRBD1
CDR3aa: CASSLDGTGGNTEAFF
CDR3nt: TGCGCCAGCAGCTTGGACGGGACAGGTGGAAACACTGAAGCTTTCTTT

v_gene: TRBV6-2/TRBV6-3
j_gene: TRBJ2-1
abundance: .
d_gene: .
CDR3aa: CASSYVRGEWNEQFF
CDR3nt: TGTGCCAGCAGTTATGTCAGAGGAGAGTGGAATGAGCAGTTCTTC

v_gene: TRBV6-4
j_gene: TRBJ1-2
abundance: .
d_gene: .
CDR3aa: CASSDEGRRRMGGYTF
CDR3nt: TGTGCCAGCAGTGACGAGGGCAGACGTCGGATGGGTGGCTACACCTTC

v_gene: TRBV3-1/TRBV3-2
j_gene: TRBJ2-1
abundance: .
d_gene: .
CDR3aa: CASSLNYNEQFF
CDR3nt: TGTGCCAGCAGCCTTAATTACAATGAGCAGTTCTTC

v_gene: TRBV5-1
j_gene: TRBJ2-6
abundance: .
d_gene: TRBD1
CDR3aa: CASSLVASAGGRSGANVLTF
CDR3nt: TGCGCCAGCAGCTTGGTTGCCTCGGCAGGGGGTCGCTCTGGGGCCAACGTCCTGACTTTC

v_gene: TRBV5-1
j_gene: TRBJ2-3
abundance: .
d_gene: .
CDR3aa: CASSLVGHSTDTQYF
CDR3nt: TGCGCCAGCAGCTTGGTGGGACACTCCACAGATACGCAGTATTTT

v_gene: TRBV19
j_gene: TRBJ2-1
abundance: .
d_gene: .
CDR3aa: CASSGGLRGNEQFF
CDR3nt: TGTGCCAGTAGTGGGGGACTCCGTGGGAATGAGCAGTTCTTC

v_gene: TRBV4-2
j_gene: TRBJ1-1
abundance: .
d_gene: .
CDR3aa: CASSQDGGPYTEAFF
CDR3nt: TGTGCCAGCAGCCAAGATGGAGGTCCTTACACTGAAGCTTTCTTT

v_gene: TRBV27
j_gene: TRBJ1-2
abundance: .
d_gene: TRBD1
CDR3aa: CASSPSPWTGAYGYTF
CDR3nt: TGTGCCAGCAGTCCCAGCCCGTGGACAGGGGCCTATGGCTACACCTTC

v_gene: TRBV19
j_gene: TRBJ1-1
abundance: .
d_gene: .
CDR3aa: CASRVPRGGVPAFF
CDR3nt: TGTGCCAGCCGAGTCCCACGAGGAGGGGTCCCCGCTTTCTTT

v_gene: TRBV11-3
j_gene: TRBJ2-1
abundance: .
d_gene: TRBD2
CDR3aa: CASSLDLAGGNEQFF
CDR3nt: TGTGCCAGCAGCTTAGATCTAGCGGGAGGGAATGAGCAGTTCTTC

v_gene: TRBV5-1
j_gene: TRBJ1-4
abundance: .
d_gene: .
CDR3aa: CASRWSGGPANEKLFF
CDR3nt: TGCGCCAGCAGATGGTCCGGGGGGCCGGCTAATGAAAAACTGTTTTTT

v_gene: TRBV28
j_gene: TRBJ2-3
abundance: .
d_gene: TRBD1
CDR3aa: CASSSGQIIPQYF
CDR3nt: TGTGCCAGCAGTTCGGGACAGATAATCCCGCAGTATTTT

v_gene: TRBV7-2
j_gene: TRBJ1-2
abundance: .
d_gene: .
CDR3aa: CASSLQTSLYGYTF
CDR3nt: TGTGCCAGCAGCCTCCAGACTTCTCTCTATGGCTACACCTTC

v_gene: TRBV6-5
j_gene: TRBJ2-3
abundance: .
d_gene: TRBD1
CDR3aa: CASSYSLDRGTDTQYF
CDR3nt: TGTGCCAGCAGTTACTCTTTGGACAGGGGCACAGATACGCAGTATTTT

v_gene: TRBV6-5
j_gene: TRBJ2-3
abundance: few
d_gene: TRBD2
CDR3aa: CASSVLLAGVDTQYF
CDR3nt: TGTGCCAGCAGCGTACTCCTAGCGGGAGTAGATACGCAGTATTTT

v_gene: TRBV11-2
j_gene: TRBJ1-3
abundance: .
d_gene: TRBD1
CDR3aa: CASSWGQGGGNTIYF
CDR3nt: TGTGCCAGCAGCTGGGGACAGGGCGGGGGAAACACCATATATTTT

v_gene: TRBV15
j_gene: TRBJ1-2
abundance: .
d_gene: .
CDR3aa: CATSQVGVSGGYTF
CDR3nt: TGTGCCACCTCCCAGGTCGGGGTAAGTGGTGGCTACACCTTC

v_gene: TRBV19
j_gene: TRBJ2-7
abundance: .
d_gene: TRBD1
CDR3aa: CASSQAGTGAYEQYF
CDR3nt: TGTGCCAGTAGCCAGGCCGGGACAGGAGCCTACGAGCAGTACTTC

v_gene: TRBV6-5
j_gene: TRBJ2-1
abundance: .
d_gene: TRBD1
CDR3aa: CASSRYRGDEQFF
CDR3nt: TGTGCCAGCAGTAGGTACAGGGGCGATGAGCAGTTCTTC

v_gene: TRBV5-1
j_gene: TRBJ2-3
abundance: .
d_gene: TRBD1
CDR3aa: CASSPERQGIWTDTQYF
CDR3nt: TGCGCCAGCAGCCCGGAGAGACAGGGAATCTGGACAGATACGCAGTATTTT

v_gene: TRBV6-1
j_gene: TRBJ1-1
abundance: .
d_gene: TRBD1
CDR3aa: CASSEGLQGVMNTEAFF
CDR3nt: TGTGCCAGCAGTGAAGGTTTACAGGGGGTAATGAACACTGAAGCTTTCTTT

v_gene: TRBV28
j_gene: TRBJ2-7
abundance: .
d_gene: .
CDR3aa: CASSWTTGAHEQYF
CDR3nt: TGTGCCAGCAGTTGGACTACAGGGGCCCACGAGCAGTACTTC

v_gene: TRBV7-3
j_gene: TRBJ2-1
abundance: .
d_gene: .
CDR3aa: CASSWGDRSYNEQFF
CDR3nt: TGTGCCAGCAGCTGGGGCGACAGGTCCTACAATGAGCAGTTCTTC

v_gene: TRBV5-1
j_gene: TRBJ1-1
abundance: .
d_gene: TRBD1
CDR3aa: CASRHGDRGNTEAFF
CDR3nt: TGCGCCAGCAGACATGGGGACAGGGGGAACACTGAAGCTTTCTTT

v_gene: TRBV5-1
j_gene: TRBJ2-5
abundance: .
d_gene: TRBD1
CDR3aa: CASSLRDRQETQYF
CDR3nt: TGCGCCAGCAGCTTGAGGGACAGGCAAGAGACCCAGTACTTC

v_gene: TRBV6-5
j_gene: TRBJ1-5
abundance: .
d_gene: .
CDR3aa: CASSDGGQRNQPQHF
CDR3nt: TGTGCCAGCAGCGATGGGGGACAACGGAATCAGCCCCAGCATTTT

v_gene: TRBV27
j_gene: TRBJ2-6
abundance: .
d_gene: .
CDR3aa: CASTLEGTAGGANVLTF
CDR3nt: TGTGCCAGCACCCTAGAGGGAACTGCGGGTGGGGCCAACGTCCTGACTTTC

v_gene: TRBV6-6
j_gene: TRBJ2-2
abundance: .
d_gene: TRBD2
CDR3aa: CAGTGRANTGELFF
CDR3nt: TGTGCCGGTACCGGGAGGGCGAACACCGGGGAGCTGTTTTTT

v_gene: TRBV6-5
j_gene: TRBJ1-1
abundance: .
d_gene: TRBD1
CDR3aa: CASSNRQGARTEAFF
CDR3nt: TGTGCCAGCAGTAATCGACAGGGGGCAAGGACTGAAGCTTTCTTT

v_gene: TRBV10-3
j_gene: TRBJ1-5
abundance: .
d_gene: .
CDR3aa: CAISESAGGGNQPQHF
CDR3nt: TGTGCCATCAGTGAGTCGGCGGGGGGGGGCAATCAGCCCCAGCATTTT

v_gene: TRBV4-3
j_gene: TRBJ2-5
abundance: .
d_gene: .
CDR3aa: CASSSTNRGQETQYF
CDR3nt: TGCGCCAGCAGCTCAACCAATAGGGGGCAAGAGACCCAGTACTTC

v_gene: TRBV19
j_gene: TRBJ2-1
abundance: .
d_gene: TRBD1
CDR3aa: CASSGTGRGNEQFF
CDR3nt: TGTGCCAGTTCCGGGACAGGGAGAGGTAATGAGCAGTTCTTC

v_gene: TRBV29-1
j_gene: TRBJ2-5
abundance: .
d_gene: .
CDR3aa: CSVEQVAQETQYF
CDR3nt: TGCAGCGTTGAGCAGGTTGCCCAAGAGACCCAGTACTTC

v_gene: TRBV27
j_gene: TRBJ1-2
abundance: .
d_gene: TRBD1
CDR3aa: CASSPEGAYGYTF
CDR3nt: TGTGCCAGCAGTCCTGAGGGGGCCTATGGCTACACCTTC

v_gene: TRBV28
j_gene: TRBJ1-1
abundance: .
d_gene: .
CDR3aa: CASSFGDIRAFF
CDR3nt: TGTGCCAGCAGTTTTGGGGACATCAGGGCTTTCTTT

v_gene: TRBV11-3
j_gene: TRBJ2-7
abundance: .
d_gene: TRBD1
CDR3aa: CASSFPGTGSSKPYEQYF
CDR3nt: TGTGCCAGCAGCTTCCCCGGGACAGGGTCATCTAAACCCTACGAGCAGTACTTC

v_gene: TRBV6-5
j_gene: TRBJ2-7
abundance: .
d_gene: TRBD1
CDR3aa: CASSYPRQGRYEQYF
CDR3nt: TGTGCCAGCAGTTACCCCCGACAGGGGAGGTACGAGCAGTACTTC

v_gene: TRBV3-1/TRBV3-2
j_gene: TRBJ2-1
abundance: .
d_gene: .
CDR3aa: CATPECSYNEQFF
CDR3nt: TGTGCCACCCCGGAGTGCTCCTACAATGAGCAGTTCTTC

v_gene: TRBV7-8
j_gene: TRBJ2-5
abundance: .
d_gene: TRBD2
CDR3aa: CASSAPGSGGLGTQYF
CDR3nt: TGTGCCAGCAGCGCCCCCGGGTCGGGAGGGCTGGGGACCCAGTACTTC

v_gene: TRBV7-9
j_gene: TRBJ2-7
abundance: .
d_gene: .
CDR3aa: CASSLLGAFSYEQYF
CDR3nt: TGTGCCAGCAGCTTACTTGGGGCTTTCTCCTACGAGCAGTACTTC

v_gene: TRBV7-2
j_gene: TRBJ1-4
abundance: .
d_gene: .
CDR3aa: CASSLGAGKLEKLFF
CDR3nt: TGTGCCAGCAGCTTAGGGGCAGGGAAACTCGAAAAACTGTTTTTT

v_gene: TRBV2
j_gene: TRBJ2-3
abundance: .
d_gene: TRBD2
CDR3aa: CASSDVGELLPGGPDTQYF
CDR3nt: TGTGCCAGCAGTGACGTCGGAGAACTACTCCCGGGAGGTCCAGATACGCAGTATTTT

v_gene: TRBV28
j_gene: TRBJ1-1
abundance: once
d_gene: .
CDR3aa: CASRQRPMNTEAFF
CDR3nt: TGTGCCAGCAGGCAGCGCCCGATGAACACTGAAGCTTTCTTT

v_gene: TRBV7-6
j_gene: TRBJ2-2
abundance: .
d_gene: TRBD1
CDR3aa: CASSLVWTGAGELFF
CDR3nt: TGTGCCAGCAGCTTAGTATGGACAGGAGCCGGGGAGCTGTTTTTT

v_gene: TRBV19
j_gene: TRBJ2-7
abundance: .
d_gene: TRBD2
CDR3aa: CASSPVGGSGSYEQYF
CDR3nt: TGTGCCAGTAGCCCCGTGGGGGGTAGCGGGAGTTACGAGCAGTACTTC

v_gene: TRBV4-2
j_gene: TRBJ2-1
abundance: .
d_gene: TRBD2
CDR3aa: CASGRLAGGGNEQFF
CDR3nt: TGTGCCAGCGGCAGACTAGCGGGAGGCGGCAATGAGCAGTTCTTC

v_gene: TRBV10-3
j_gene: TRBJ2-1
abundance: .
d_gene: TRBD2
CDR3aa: CAISVGTSVPGGNEQFF
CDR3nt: TGTGCCATCAGTGTTGGGACTAGCGTACCTGGAGGGAATGAGCAGTTCTTC

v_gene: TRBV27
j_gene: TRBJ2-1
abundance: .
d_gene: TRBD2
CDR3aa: CASFTTGLVLLNEQFF
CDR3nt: TGTGCCAGCTTCACCACGGGACTAGTTCTCCTCAATGAGCAGTTCTTC

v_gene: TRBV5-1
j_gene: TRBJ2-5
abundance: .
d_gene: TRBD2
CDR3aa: CASSIAGTGTQYF
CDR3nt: TGCGCCAGCAGCATAGCGGGCACGGGGACCCAGTACTTC